The 25 T cell receptor beta chains in this list originate from one sample, sequenced in a study of beta chain features in type 1 diabetes. Reverse transcription of all isolated RNA meant that expressed TCRB transcripts were sequenced. Profiling relied on immunoSEQ multiplex PCR, and the TCRdb table lists in-frame clones only, not all of them. The profile shows more than 140,000 clones, approximately 10% of them singletons. The sequenced material came from central memory CD4+ T cells from blood. Every receptor here comes from a woman in her forties in good health.

The V call is TRBV5-4, the J call TRBJ2-7; TRBD2 matches at 9 bases. Per the germline V gene, CDR1 is SGHNT and CDR2 is YYREEE (reference sequence). The V and J ends lost 1 base and 6 bases, in that order; junction bases with no gene match: 2. This CDR3 region has 13 residues. The CDR3 loop reads CASSLISGGEQYF. The CDR3 bases are TGTGCCAGCAGCTTGATTAGCGGGGGCGAGCAGTACTTC.

The chain carries TRBV5-1 and TRBJ2-1, with a possible D match to TRBD1 (6 bases). V lost 0 bases and J 4 bases, leaving 20 bases between the germline ends. Germline values: CDR1 SGHRS, CDR2 YFSETQ. The CDR3 is 18 residues long. CDR3 nucleotide sequence: TGCGCCAGCAGCTTGGAGGGATCAGGGGACCCCACTTACAATGAGCAGTTCTTC. Protein product: CASSLEGSGDPTYNEQFF.

CDR3 bases: TGCGCCAGCAGCTTGGCCGGACAGGGAAGCTCTGGGGCCAACGTCCTGACTTTC. This encodes CASSLAGQGSSGANVLTF. The chain joins TRBV5-1 to TRBJ2-6; the match to TRBD1 covers 8 bases. Germline V gene lookup returns CDR1 SGHRS and CDR2 YFSETQ. The CDR3 runs to 18 residues. Trimming cost V 0 bases and J 0 bases; bases outside gene matches: 5.

As for this clone: The same CDR3 can be traced to other DNA sequences in this sample. The J gene is TRBJ1-5, the V gene TRBV2; TRBD1 matches at 10 bases. J gave up 7 bases and V 4 bases, and 4 bases lay outside the gene matches. The germline V gene encodes CDR1 SNHLY and CDR2 FYNNEI. This CDR3 contains 14 residues. In DNA form, the CDR3 reads TGTGCCAGCAGTGGACAGGGGGCGGGACAGCCCCAGCATTTT. Its protein is CASSGQGAGQPQHF.

This clone was seen only a few times. The rearrangement links TRBV11-2 to TRBJ1-2, with D possibly matching TRBD1 (5 bases). This CDR3 comprises 15 residues. V shed 2 bases and J shed 0 bases, with 10 bases lying between them. Germline CDR1 reads SGHAT; CDR2 reads FQNNGV. CDR3 nucleotides: TGTGCCAGCAGCTTAAACAGGAAGTCTAACTATGGCTACACCTTC. Protein product: CASSLNRKSNYGYTF.

The chain employs TRBV19 and TRBJ1-4; D remains ambiguous. V dropped 6 bases and J dropped 1 base, with 9 bases sitting between them. Germline CDR1 reads LNHDA; CDR2 reads SQIVND (reference sequence). This CDR3 has 14 amino acids. The CDR3 sequence: CASRGGGTNEKLFF. The CDR3 DNA reads TGTGCCAGTAGGGGAGGAGGAACTAATGAAAAACTGTTTTTT.

The gene calls are TRBV18 and TRBJ2-1; TRBD1 matches at 8 bases. This CDR3 spans 17 amino acids. Germline CDR1 is KGHSH and CDR2 is LQKENI. Trimming at V came to 5 bases and at J to 4 bases, leaving 13 bases not matched to a gene. CDR3 in DNA: TGTGCCAGCTCATCATCGACGAGACAGGGGACATACAATGAGCAGTTCTTC. Its translation: CASSSSTRQGTYNEQFF.

A few counts support this clone. This chain joins TRBV29-1 and TRBJ1-3; D is perhaps TRBD1 (5 bases). The V end lost 7 bases, the J end lost 2 bases, and 9 bases lay between the germline ends. This CDR3 contains 12 residues. In germline, CDR1 is SQVTM, CDR2 ANQGSEA. CDR3 in amino acids: CSAGGAGNTIYF. The CDR3 DNA sequence: TGCAGCGCTGGGGGGGCTGGAAACACCATATATTTT.

This clone has a handful of counts. The sample holds other DNA sequences that translate to the same CDR3. This chain links TRBV7-2 with TRBJ2-6, with 7 positions matching TRBD2. The V and J ends lost 5 bases and 0 bases, in that order; junction bases with no gene match: 4. Germline V gene lookup returns CDR1 SGHTA and CDR2 FQGNSA. The length of the CDR3 is 16 residues. The CDR3 DNA is TGTGCCAGCAGCCCACGGACTAGCTCTGGGGCCAACGTCCTGACTTTC. Protein: CASSPRTSSGANVLTF.

The gene calls are TRBV2 and TRBJ2-5; a weak D match, TRBD2 (5 bases). Deletions cut 5 bases from V and 2 bases from J, with 15 bases between. Germline V CDR1 and CDR2: SNHLY, FYNNEI. CDR3 size: 15 residues. CDR3 residues: CASSNSGKAQETQYF. The CDR3 bases are TGTGCCAGCAGTAATTCGGGGAAAGCACAAGAGACCCAGTACTTC.

This clone was seen only a few times. The genes are TRBV9 and TRBJ2-1, with D maybe TRBD2 (6 bases). Between the trimmed V and J ends, which lost 0 bases and 7 bases, there was a span of 11 bases. The CDR3 sequence is 14 residues long. Per the germline V gene, CDR1 is SGDLS and CDR2 is YYNGEE. The CDR3 DNA is TGTGCCAGCAGCGTAGGTCGGGCGGGAAATGAGCAGTTCTTC. Protein sequence: CASSVGRAGNEQFF. Full variable domain (remainder filled in from reference TRBV9 and TRBJ2-1): DSGVTQTPKHLITATGQRVTLRCSPRSGDLSVYWYQQSLDQGLQFLIQYYNGEERAKGNILERFSAQQFPDLHSELNLSSLELGDSALYFCASSVGRAGNEQFFGPGTRLTVL.

This chain's CDR3 is CASSEFGTGRDEQFF. In DNA form, the CDR3 reads TGTGCCAGCAGTGAATTTGGGACAGGGAGGGATGAGCAGTTCTTC. This chain connects TRBV25-1 to TRBJ2-1; 9 bases align to TRBD1. V lost 1 base, J lost 8 bases, and 6 bases stayed unmatched. CDR1 and CDR2 from the germline V gene are MGHDK and SYGVNS. The CDR3 covers 15 residues.

The chain combines TRBV18 with TRBJ1-1, with 8 bases aligning to TRBD1. V lost 3 bases and J lost 8; bases outside the gene matches: 2. The CDR3 is 12 amino acids. The germline CDR1 and CDR2 sequences are KGHSH and LQKENI. This CDR3 is CASSPRTGEAFF. The CDR3 DNA reads as TGTGCCAGCTCACCGAGGACAGGGGAAGCTTTCTTT.

This clone was observed at least ten times. DNA of the CDR3: TGTGCCAGCAGCTTCGTGGGACAGGGGAATATGAACACTGAAGCTTTCTTT. Protein sequence: CASSFVGQGNMNTEAFF. The genes are TRBV5-6 and TRBJ1-1; 10 bases match TRBD1. The CDR3 covers 17 residues. The trim removed 2 bases at V and 0 bases at J, leaving 7 bases unmatched. Germline V gene sequence: CDR1 SGHDT, CDR2 YYEEEE.

This clone was counted a few times. The CDR3 sequence is CASSLGQATDTQYF. The CDR3 nucleotides read TGTGCCAGCAGTTTGGGGCAAGCCACAGATACGCAGTATTTT. The chain couples TRBV6-5 to TRBJ2-3, with D possibly TRBD1 on 5 matching bases. V was pared by 4 bases and J by 2 bases, with 10 bases between. The CDR3 consists of 14 residues. The germline V gene has CDR1 MNHEY and CDR2 SVGAGI.

This chain joins TRBV5-8 and TRBJ2-5; 16 nucleotides agree with TRBD2. This CDR3 is 18 amino acids long. Germline lookup yields CDR1 SGHTS and CDR2 YDEGEE. V was clipped by 0 bases and J by 4 bases; unmatched bases: 6. DNA of the CDR3: TGTGCCAGCAGCTTGGCCGGGACTAGCGGGGGGGCCGCAGAGACCCAGTACTTC. It translates to CASSLAGTSGGAAETQYF.

This clone has only a few counts. This chain joins TRBV11-2 and TRBJ1-5, with a possible D match to TRBD1 (5 bases). V was trimmed by 5 bases and J by 4 bases, leaving 18 bases between them. The length of the CDR3 is 16 residues. Per the germline V gene, CDR1 is SGHAT and CDR2 is FQNNGV. The CDR3 nucleotides read TGTGCCAGCAGCCCAGGGCGGGGGAGTAATAATCAGCCCCAGCATTTT. As protein: CASSPGRGSNNQPQHF.

This clone has at least ten counts. The gene calls are TRBV11-2 and TRBJ2-1, with D perhaps TRBD2 (7 bases). The V end was cut by 1 base, the J end by 8 bases, with 12 bases between. CDR3 length: 14 residues. CDR1 SGHAT and CDR2 FQNNGV come from the germline V gene. The CDR3 DNA reads as TGTGCCAGCAGCTTAGTGGGGGGGCCGGATGAGCAGTTCTTC. Amino acid sequence: CASSLVGGPDEQFF.

In this sample, this clone turned up a few times. The genes are TRBV9 and TRBJ2-2; unclear D gene. The CDR3 sequence is 14 residues long. V was trimmed by 0 bases and J by 4 bases, leaving 7 bases between them. Germline V gene lookup returns CDR1 SGDLS and CDR2 YYNGEE. CDR3: CASSVEPGTGELFF. For the CDR3, the DNA is TGTGCCAGCAGCGTAGAACCAGGCACCGGGGAGCTGTTTTTT.

The CDR3 reads CASSQEMGQAGDNSPLHF. CDR3 in DNA: TGCGCCAGCAGTCAGGAGATGGGTCAGGCCGGGGATAATTCACCCCTCCACTTT. The chain combines TRBV5-1 with TRBJ1-6, with no clear D. V lost 5 bases to trimming and J lost 5 bases, with 23 bases between them. This CDR3 spans 18 amino acids. Germline V gives CDR1 SGHRS, CDR2 YFSETQ.

This clone was seen a single time. The junction differs from germline at one of its ends, possibly a read error. The V gene is TRBV19, the J gene TRBJ2-1; possibly TRBD2 for D (5 bases). CDR3 size: 13 residues. CDR1 and CDR2 (germline): LNHDA, SQIVND (reference sequence). The CDR3 loop is CASRESSYNEQFF. CDR3 nucleotides: TGTGCAAGTAGGGAGAGCTCCTACAATGAGCAGTTCTTC.

V and J are TRBV15 and TRBJ2-5; D unresolved. There are 13 residues in the CDR3. The germline V gene encodes CDR1 LNHNV and CDR2 YYDKDF (reference sequence). The V and J ends lost 3 bases and 5 bases respectively, with 10 bases between them. This CDR3 reads CATSRLLGETQYF. CDR3 nucleotide sequence: TGTGCCACCAGCAGGTTGCTCGGGGAGACCCAGTACTTC.

This chain uses TRBV4-2 with TRBJ2-3; 7 bases match TRBD2. CDR1 and CDR2 from the germline V gene are LGHNA and YNFKEQ. V lost 1 base to trimming and J lost 1 base; unmatched junction nucleotides: 2. The length of the CDR3 is 15 residues. CDR3 DNA sequence: TGTGCCAGCAGCCAAGTAACTAGCGGCACAGATACGCAGTATTTT. It specifies CASSQVTSGTDTQYF.

The chain uses TRBV4-1 and TRBJ1-6; D not resolved. CDR1 MGHRA and CDR2 YSYEKL come from the germline V gene. The CDR3 is 15 amino acids. Trimming pared 8 bases from V and 9 bases from J, leaving 20 bases between. As DNA, the CDR3 is TGCGCCAGCTCCCCAAGCGCAGCAGAGGGTTCACCCCTCCACTTT. This translates into CASSPSAAEGSPLHF.

The chain employs TRBV5-1 and TRBJ1-6, with 11 bases that match TRBD1. The germline gives CDR1 SGHRS, CDR2 YFSETQ. The CDR3 is 17 amino acids. V lost 1 base, J lost 7 bases, and 7 bases stayed unmatched. CDR3 nucleotide sequence: TGCGCCAGCAGCTTGAATGGACAGGGGGCAGCGAATTCACCCCTCCACTTT. Its protein is CASSLNGQGAANSPLHF.